This T cell receptor (beta chain) was sequenced for a study of cytomegalovirus exposure and HLA in healthy donors (dated by TCRdb to 2015 to 2018). With respect to the entire study: An earlier analysis of several hundred of the donors reported 250 to 350 Gb of sequence data and around 120 million unique TCR beta sequences from about 200 million T cells. HLA typing covered class I and class II loci at four-digit resolution. In a later genetic analysis, genome-wide SNP genotypes for about 60% of the 666 donors were used, and that subset was treated as a discovery cohort. Typing coverage varied by locus: about 620-630 donors for A, B, C, DRB1 and DQB1; roughly 510 for DQA1; around 610 for DPA1; roughly 470 for DPB1. In addition to the first cohort of 666 subjects, a separate validation cohort of 100 to 150 different subjects was used. An earlier analysis of 587 of the donors used high-throughput TCR beta sequencing to judge whether each TCR beta V gene segment behaved as functional or pseudogenic. Of the roughly 410 genotyped donors, approximately 81% were placed in the genetic ancestry cluster associated with self-reported Caucasian donors. Rather than drawing on any new phenotypic data, the later analysis identified candidate immune exposures from TCR beta sequences and the way those sequences occurred across donors. The aim of the study was to test whether cataloging public T cell receptors could identify signatures of past pathogen exposure. All discovery cohort repertoires had been generated using a single sequencing platform. An early release that covered about 640 HLA-typed donors contained approximately 320 gigabases of sequencing data and tens of millions of unique TCR sequences. Donor age, sex, ethnicity and CMV serostatus were compiled alongside the repertoire data. Roughly five DR-DQ haplotypes were handled as single units for association and clustering, since linkage in the cohort was strong. Among approximately 370 genotyped donors of the cohort, an average of roughly 230,000 unique TCR beta nucleotide sequences was sequenced per donor, of which about 19% were non-productive. The study profiled the T cell repertoires of 500 to 800 subjects by immunosequencing and related them to cytomegalovirus serostatus. The study combined high-throughput TCR immunosequencing, statistical association of individual TCRs with disease status, and machine learning to predict cytomegalovirus infection status. In a later analysis, previously published TCR beta repertoires from roughly 710 donors were re-analyzed and high-resolution HLA genotyping was added so that TCR occurrence patterns could be studied.

About this clone: What this receptor recognizes is not known. No base-level quality is on record; no much larger clone is a single base apart.

The cohort comprised some 730 healthy bone marrow donors. At the time of sampling, every cohort member was nominally healthy, though immune exposures that went unrecorded were likely present. The donor tested CMV seronegative, placing the donor among the 350 or so seronegative members of the cohort. Each donor provided a peripheral blood sample, and peripheral blood mononuclear cells were used for TCR beta sequencing. Genomic DNA extraction from the blood cell samples was performed with the Qiagen DNeasy Blood Extraction Kit. The V end loses 9 bases and the J end loses 2 bases, and a stretch of 16 bases separates them. The cysteine opens and the phenylalanine closes a CDR3 of 14 amino acids. Only the CDR3 region is kept as DNA, spanning 42 bases read in frame from base 1. Sequences SNHLY (CDR1) and FYNNEI (CDR2) are obtained from the germline V gene. What the authors observed across the whole study: V-gene and J-gene trimming of TCR beta chains was associated with a missense DCLRE1C variant in a later genetic analysis, and the association was replicated in an independent cohort. The presence/absence analyses assumed that sequencing depth was roughly uniform across donors, and that assumption may not be true. Because HLA typing was unavailable for some donors at each locus, only the typed subset was used in association tests. In a later analysis, HLA-associated TCR beta chains were found to be more clonally expanded and to have lower generation probabilities than equally common non-associated chains. Correlated functional status among segregating V segments might be attributable to linkage disequilibrium, but an unknown experimental factor could not be ruled out. A total of about 180 TCR beta chains were listed by the study as associated with cytomegalovirus. For the cohort, immune exposure information was limited to CMV serostatus. In this cohort, only TCR beta chains were sequenced, and detectable features were limited by the absence of alpha or paired-chain data. The classifier was reported to diagnose cytomegalovirus status with high specificity and sensitivity in both the original cohort and the validation cohort. In an earlier analysis of over 550 of the donors, most TCR beta V segments were observed in productive rearrangements about 87% or about 30% of the time, broadly matching IMGT annotations. Compared with the roughly 670-donor mean, donors in an Asian-associated ancestry cluster had fewer N-insertions in productive TCRs, according to a later genetic analysis. Most TCR sequences were seen in very few donors, while some public TCRs were found in many individuals. When HLA alleles, especially DR and DQ, strongly co-occurred, attributing TCR associations to individual alleles was difficult. Most CMV-associated TCR beta chains appeared to be HLA-restricted in a later analysis, and the HLA associations seemed to be driven largely by CMV exposure. At a false discovery rate of 0.05, a later analysis linked roughly 17,000 TCR beta sequences to specific HLA alleles. Some IMGT-functional V segments, including TRBV6-2 and TRBV6-3, could not be distinguished by the 87-base-pair reads and were therefore excluded. A further reported finding was that TCR beta sequences accurately predicted the HLA-A and HLA-B alleles for most subjects in the first cohort. According to a later analysis, TCR association rates differed among HLA loci, with DRB1 alleles showing the most associated TCRs and HLA-C alleles showing the fewest. In vitro tests confirmed that a few of the cytomegalovirus-associated TCR beta chains recognize cytomegalovirus antigens. Several of the top co-occurrence clusters appeared to be linked to parvovirus B19, influenza, CMV and Epstein-Barr virus, according to a later analysis. A cluster of highly shared sequence variants was judged likely to represent a technical artifact of the sequencing pipeline. It was suggested by the authors that the approach could potentially be generalized to other disease states and immunological phenotypes. Because counts were too low, fewer than 20 rarely observed V segments, including chromosome 9 orphons, were excluded from the earlier analysis of 587 of the donors.

Receptor libraries were prepared by the immunoSEQ multiplex PCR assay. For the multiplex PCR, a mixture combining 60 forward primers for TCR Vbeta segments and 13 reverse primers for TCR Jbeta segments was used. The CDR3 region of rearranged TCR beta genes was amplified from genomic DNA with a multiplex PCR assay. On the Illumina HiSeq System, the amplified TCR beta libraries were sequenced as 87-base-pair reads. Regarding the original processing steps: In a later analysis, about 80 million unique TCR beta chains were counted across the roughly 670 repertoires, and some 10 million of these chains were shared by at least two donors. Raw reads were error-corrected and collapsed into unique sequences with a nearest-neighbor algorithm that merged closely related sequences to remove PCR and sequencing errors. To assign V, D and J gene segments, CDR3 sequences were aligned to IMGT reference sequences. For a sequence to be retained, a match of at least six nucleotides was required to both a V gene segment and a J gene segment. Rearrangements were called productive when the CDR3 lacked stop codons and stayed in frame with V and J; all others were non-productive. CDR3 was defined by IMGT convention, running from the second conserved V-encoded cysteine to the conserved J-encoded phenylalanine. The earlier analysis of some 600 of the donors excluded sequences that lacked an unambiguous match to a single V gene segment. An earlier analysis of under 750 of the donors called V segments functional above 56.7% productive rearrangements and segregating when the between-donor standard deviation exceeded 5%. To diagnose cytomegalovirus status from the catalog of TCR beta chain sequences, a statistical classification framework was built. V and J gene assignment, in a later analysis, came from comparing TCR nucleotide sequences with IMGT/GENE-DB human TR gene sequences. A later analysis assigned CDR3 sequences and most-parsimonious VDJ recombination scenarios with the TCRdist pipeline. In a later analysis, every TCR beta chain was defined by the combination of its CDR3 amino acid sequence and its V-gene family, and reads without a unique V-gene family were dropped. A later analysis removed 592 highly shared, low-generation-probability nucleotide sequences to deal with suspected cross-contamination and a sequencing artifact. For each public chain, a later analysis derived a clonal expansion index from normalized ranks of inferred template counts within each repertoire. A later analysis computed generation probabilities with a VDJ recombination model fitted to out-of-frame rearrangements, and checked the results against IGoR. A later analysis scored TCR-TCR, TCR-HLA and TCR-CMV co-occurrence with hypergeometric tests, applying a repertoire-size bias correction to TCR pairs. A later analysis estimated false discovery rates by permuting HLA or CMV assignments 20 times. In a later analysis, co-occurring TCRs were grouped with DBSCAN, and TCRdist sequence similarity was added when clustering was performed within HLA-allele-positive subsets. For co-occurrence clustering, repertoires with fewer than 30,000 or more than 120,000 public chains were excluded, along with four to six repertoires with anomalous nucleotide sharing. TCRdb limited this immuneACCESS table to in-frame rearrangements with V and J called. A share of clones is missing; checked studies link under half to unresolved V genes, and the rest is unexplained. Clone size and V and J calls were adopted from that table, with D and trimming inferred from the DNA. The sample table holds about 120,000 clones, of which 82% were seen once. The ten largest clones take up roughly 2.6% of the sample.

Recombination connected TRBV2 to TRBJ1-2; TRBD1 is perhaps the D gene, given 6 matching bases. Sequenced: PBMCs. The TCR comes from a young woman in good health and CMV-seronegative. The CDR3 region: CARLVRDKNYGYTF. The nucleotide sequence reads as follows: TGTGCCAGATTAGTCCGGGACAAGAACTATGGCTACACCTTC.